The T cell receptor (beta chain) described here comes from a study of neurological immune-mediated disorders. The CDR3 covers 16 residues. Per germline, CDR1 GTSNPN and CDR2 SVGIG (reference sequence). Trimming at V came to 4 bases and at J to 3 bases, leaving 11 bases not matched to a gene. 5'RACE with 10-nucleotide random UMIs produced the cDNA. Each CDR3 protein gets one entry after TCRdb re-called the 5' RACE reads with MiXCR. Of 60,000 to 70,000 distinct CDR3 sequences in the sample, roughly 4.9% were seen once. This receptor was identified in a human donor with multiple sclerosis. The donor label of this sample is uncertain. The chain joins TRBV30 to TRBJ2-1; 8 bases agree with TRBD2. The sample was PBMCs. This CDR3 is CAWINSGVTIYNEQFF. CDR3 nucleotide sequence: TGTGCCTGGATAAATAGCGGGGTAACCATCTACAATGAGCAGTTCTTC.